The 16 T cell receptor beta chains below come from one sample, sequenced in a study of blood T cell repertoires in COVID-19. Some clones are missing from TCRdb's copy, which holds only in-frame ones; the method was immunoSEQ multiplex PCR. Of 160,000 or so clones detected, roughly 90% appear once; the ten largest clones hold approximately 3%. Sequencing input: peripheral blood. The receptors derive from a man in his sixties with acute or convalescent COVID-19.

The gene calls are TRBV11-2 and TRBJ2-2, with TRBD1 as a possible D gene (6 bases). The germline V and J ends were trimmed by 2 bases and 1 base, with 8 bases remaining between them. The germline V gene has CDR1 SGHAT and CDR2 FQNNGV. The CDR3 runs 15 residues. CDR3: CASSLSGQNTGELFF. The CDR3 DNA sequence: TGTGCCAGCAGCTTATCGGGACAGAACACCGGGGAGCTGTTTTTT.

The chain recombines TRBV11-2 with TRBJ1-2; no reliable D call. V was trimmed by 5 bases and J by 2 bases, leaving 12 bases between them. Germline loops: CDR1 SGHAT, CDR2 FQNNGV. This CDR3 is built from 14 residues. The DNA for the CDR3 is TGTGCCAGCAGCCAAGCGGGGTCCAACTATGGCTACACCTTC. As protein: CASSQAGSNYGYTF.

This chain uses TRBV29-1 with TRBJ1-2; D is unresolved. V gave up 6 bases and J gave up 2 bases, with 10 bases separating them. Germline V gene lookup returns CDR1 SQVTM and CDR2 ANQGSEA. The CDR3 runs to 12 residues. The DNA of the CDR3 is TGCAGCGTCCTAACGAGAAACTATGGCTACACCTTC. The encoded protein is CSVLTRNYGYTF.

This chain joins TRBV12-3 or TRBV12-4 and TRBJ1-3, with unresolved D. There are 12 residues in the CDR3. Trimming took 7 bases from V and 0 from J, leaving 4 bases between them. CDR3 sequence: CASTISGNTIYF. The DNA for the CDR3 is TGTGCCAGCACCATCTCTGGAAACACCATATATTTT.

This sequence joins TRBV7-8 and TRBJ2-7, with 8 bases that match TRBD1. The CDR3 contains 15 residues. CDR1 is SGHVS, CDR2 FQNEAQ, per germline. V shed 5 bases and J 2 bases; nucleotides not matched to a gene: 8. The CDR3 loop reads CASSTSRDRTYEQYF. The DNA for the CDR3 is TGTGCCAGCAGCACCTCCAGGGACAGGACCTACGAGCAGTACTTC.

V gene TRBV7-8 combines with J gene TRBJ1-2, with D perhaps TRBD1 (5 bases). Germline V gene lookup returns CDR1 SGHVS and CDR2 FQNEAQ. Trimming took 0 bases from V and 0 from J, leaving 8 bases between them. The CDR3 is made up of 15 amino acids. The chain's CDR3 is CASSLAGATNYGYTF. The CDR3 DNA reads as TGTGCCAGCAGCTTAGCAGGGGCAACTAACTATGGCTACACCTTC.

The chain has TRBV7-2 and TRBJ2-2, with 7 bases lining up with TRBD1. CDR3 length equals 15 residues. Germline lookup yields CDR1 SGHTA and CDR2 FQGNSA. The ends lost 5 bases at V and 5 bases at J; junction bases unmatched: 8. In nucleotides, the CDR3 is TGTGCCAGCAGCATACGACAGGGCGGGACCGGGGAGCTGTTTTTT. Encoded protein: CASSIRQGGTGELFF. The full variable domain, rest sourced from reference TRBV7-2 and TRBJ2-2, is GAGVSQSPSNKVTEKGKDVELRCDPISGHTALYWYRQSLGQGLEFLIYFQGNSAPDKSGLPSDRFSAERTGGSVSTLTIQRTQQEDSAVYLCASSIRQGGTGELFFGEGSRLTVL.

This clone was counted a single time. This chain connects TRBV19 to TRBJ1-1, with D possibly TRBD1 on 6 matching bases. Trimming took 8 bases from V and 9 from J, leaving 19 bases between them. There are 13 residues in the CDR3. Looked up from germline, CDR1 is LNHDA and CDR2 is SQIVND (reference sequence). CDR3 loop: CASVSWTDPQAFF. CDR3 DNA sequence: TGTGCCAGTGTAAGTTGGACAGATCCTCAAGCTTTCTTT.

This chain connects TRBV24-1 to TRBJ1-2; 7 positions match TRBD1. The CDR3 contains 13 residues. Germline CDR1 and CDR2: KGHDR and SFDVKD. The J segment lost 8 bases and the V segment lost 9 bases, leaving 11 bases of the junction unmatched. The CDR3 region has the DNA TGTGCCACCCAGGTGGCAGGGGGACTCGGCTACACCTTC. Amino acids: CATQVAGGLGYTF.

This clone was found a few times. The chain combines TRBV10-3 with TRBJ1-2; possibly TRBD1 for D (5 bases). The germline V and J ends were trimmed by 10 bases and 6 bases, with 12 bases remaining between them. Germline V CDR1 and CDR2: ENHRY, SYGVKD. CDR3 length: 11 residues. CDR3: CANFGGNGYTF. CDR3 DNA sequence: TGTGCCAACTTCGGGGGGAATGGCTACACCTTC.

As DNA, the CDR3 is TGTGCCTGGAACGGACTGAGATCTTCACCCCTCCACTTT. This encodes CAWNGLRSSPLHF. The rearrangement links TRBV30 to TRBJ1-6; D unresolved. Looked up from germline, CDR1 is GTSNPN and CDR2 is SVGIG (reference sequence). V was clipped by 4 bases and J by 9 bases, with 13 bases between them. The CDR3 extends over 13 amino acids. The complete variable domain, with remaining parts taken from reference TRBV30 and TRBJ1-6, reads SQTIHQWPATLVQPVGSPLSLECTVEGTSNPNLYWYRQAAGRGLQLLFYSVGIGQISSEVPQNLSASRPQDRQFILSSKKLLLSDSGFYLCAWNGLRSSPLHFGNGTRLTVT.

The V call is TRBV27, the J call TRBJ1-1, with TRBD1 as a possible D gene (6 bases). V was cut by 5 bases and J by 7 bases, with 14 bases left in between. Germline assignment: CDR1 MNHEY and CDR2 SMNVEV (reference sequence). CDR3 length: 13 amino acids. The DNA for the CDR3 is TGTGCCAGCAGTCTTAGACAGGCTAGTGAAGCTTTCTTT. Its translation is CASSLRQASEAFF.

J is TRBJ2-3 and V is TRBV21-1; the table assigns TRBD1, which was not confirmed against the DNA. TRBV21-1 is a listed pseudogene. This CDR3 comprises 18 residues. CDR3 DNA sequence: TGTGCCAGCAGGGGCTTGGGAGTACAGGGGGCCCGCACAGATACGCAGTATTTT. Its translation is CASRGLGVQGARTDTQYF.

The chain is built from TRBV29-1 and TRBJ1-4, with 7 bases fitting TRBD1. Germline CDR1 is SQVTM and CDR2 is ANQGSEA. The trim removed 7 bases at V and 4 bases at J, leaving 6 bases unmatched. The CDR3 contains 13 residues. In DNA, the CDR3 is TGCAGCGCCAGGGGGACAGTTAATGAAAAACTGTTTTTT. It encodes CSARGTVNEKLFF.

The chain carries TRBV30 and TRBJ1-6; unclear D gene. Deletions cut 4 bases from V and 10 bases from J, with 11 bases between. The germline V gene has CDR1 GTSNPN and CDR2 SVGIG (reference sequence). This CDR3 spans 12 amino acids. The CDR3 region is CAWTVNVSPLHF. The CDR3 nucleotides are TGTGCCTGGACAGTCAACGTATCACCCCTCCACTTT.

The V and J genes are TRBV7-9 and TRBJ2-1; 10 positions match TRBD2. The CDR3 is 14 residues long. CDR1 is SEHNR, CDR2 FQNEAQ, per germline (reference sequence). The ends lost 5 bases at V and 10 bases at J; junction bases unmatched: 8. The CDR3 DNA reads TGTGCCAGCAGCACGGGACTAGCGCTTGTAGAGCAGTTCTTC. It yields the protein CASSTGLALVEQFF.